The rows below give T cell receptor beta chains drawn from one sample of a study of vaccination effects on CD4 cells after COVID-19. Assay: immunoSEQ multiplex PCR; the TCRdb copy retains only in-frame clones and omits some. This sample has over 10,000 clones, with around 67% found just once. These receptors lack a known antigen. This sample comprised CD4+ T cells from PBMCs cultured with HCoV-NL63 spike peptides, obtained after COVID-19 vaccination. Every receptor here comes from a human donor who had a prior SARS-CoV-2 infection. The CDR3 runs from the conserved cysteine through the conserved F or W. A D gene is named only where the DNA matches it firmly. Only some rows state a clone size, as once, few, many or a class for expanded clones.

cdr3_aa cdr3_nt j_call v_call clone_size d_call
CASSPRRGPDTQYF TGTGCCAGCAGCCCCCGACGCGGCCCAGATACGCAGTATTTT TRBJ2-3 TRBV11-3 - -
CASAGDSYEQYF TGTGCCAGCGCAGGGGATTCCTACGAGCAGTACTTC TRBJ2-7 TRBV2 - -
CASSYRAEAFF TGTGCCAGCAGTTACAGGGCTGAAGCTTTCTTT TRBJ1-1 TRBV6-6 - -
CASSPRAMTETQYF TGTGCCAGCAGCCCCAGGGCAATGACGGAGACCCAGTACTTC TRBJ2-5 TRBV11-3 - -
CASSQDRANYGYTF TGTGCCAGCAGTCAGGACAGGGCTAACTATGGCTACACCTTC TRBJ1-2 TRBV2 - TRBD1
CASSPRLAEYYEQYF TGTGCCAGCAGCCCTAGACTAGCGGAGTACTACGAGCAGTACTTC TRBJ2-7 TRBV7-2 once TRBD2
CASSLELLDTQYF TGTGCCAGCAGCTTAGAACTCCTCGATACGCAGTATTTT TRBJ2-3 TRBV11-1 - -
CASTPPGHTDTQYF TGTGCCAGTACCCCCCCAGGGCACACAGATACGCAGTATTTT TRBJ2-3 TRBV19 - -
CASSQDRRGSGGSQTQYF TGTGCCAGCAGCCAAGATCGGAGGGGTAGCGGGGGGTCCCAGACCCAGTACTTC TRBJ2-5 TRBV4-2 - TRBD2
CASSLSRGYTEAFF TGTGCCAGCAGCTTGAGCAGGGGCTACACTGAAGCTTTCTTT TRBJ1-1 TRBV5-4 few -
CASSFGTTSGNTIYF TGTGCCAGCAGCTTTGGGACCACTTCTGGAAACACCATATATTTT TRBJ1-3 TRBV9 - -
CASSEGGLGGGYTF TGTGCCAGCAGTGAGGGGGGTTTAGGTGGTGGCTACACCTTC TRBJ1-2 TRBV2 - -
CASSAGGEYQPQHF TGTGCCAGCAGCGCAGGGGGGGAATATCAGCCCCAGCATTTT TRBJ1-5 TRBV7-2 - TRBD1
CASSPYQETQYF TGTGCCAGCAGCCCGTACCAAGAGACCCAGTACTTC TRBJ2-5 TRBV3-1/TRBV3-2 - -
CASSLNQGGNQPQHF TGTGCCAGCAGCTTAAATCAGGGCGGCAATCAGCCCCAGCATTTT TRBJ1-5 TRBV11-2 few -
CAWSVQVTQPQHF TGTGCCTGGAGTGTTCAGGTTACTCAGCCCCAGCATTTT TRBJ1-5 TRBV30 - -
CASKQGGAGELFF TGTGCCAGCAAGCAGGGTGGGGCCGGGGAGCTGTTTTTT TRBJ2-2 TRBV6-6 - -
CASSTRTGVVRAGELFF TGTGCCAGCAGCACCCGGACAGGGGTTGTTAGGGCCGGGGAGCTGTTTTTT TRBJ2-2 TRBV7-2 - TRBD1
CASSIRTSGDTGELFF TGCGCCAGCAGCATCAGGACTAGCGGGGACACCGGGGAGCTGTTTTTT TRBJ2-2 TRBV5-1 few TRBD2
CASSIWGTNYGYTF TGTGCCAGTAGTATCTGGGGGACCAACTATGGCTACACCTTC TRBJ1-2 TRBV19 - -
CASSLALAGASTDTQYF TGTGCCAGCAGCTTGGCACTAGCGGGGGCTAGCACAGATACGCAGTATTTT TRBJ2-3 TRBV5-5 - TRBD2
CASSLEGDGYNEQFF TGCGCCAGCAGCTTGGAAGGGGACGGGTACAATGAGCAGTTCTTC TRBJ2-1 TRBV5-1 - -
CASTVQDGVYGYTF TGTGCCAGCACAGTCCAGGACGGCGTCTATGGCTACACCTTC TRBJ1-2 TRBV2 - -
CASSSQESDYGYTF TGTGCCAGCAGCTCACAGGAGTCAGACTATGGCTACACCTTC TRBJ1-2 TRBV7-8 - -
CASRWQGSSYEQYF TGCGCCAGCAGGTGGCAGGGGAGTTCCTACGAGCAGTACTTC TRBJ2-7 TRBV5-1 - -
CASAEDNSSYNEQFF TGTGCCAGCGCGGAGGACAATAGCTCCTACAATGAGCAGTTCTTC TRBJ2-1 TRBV2 - -
CASSQDRVGYIANQPQHF TGCGCCAGCAGCCAAGATCGCGTAGGGTACATTGCAAATCAGCCCCAGCATTTT TRBJ1-5 TRBV4-3 - -
CASSFGQETQYF TGTGCCAGCAGCTTCGGTCAGGAGACCCAGTACTTC TRBJ2-5 TRBV7-2 - -